These T cell receptor beta chains were read from a single sample in a study of OX40 agonist ivuxolimab in advanced cancers. Method: immunoSEQ multiplex PCR; TCRdb's copy keeps in-frame clones and lacks some. The data contain tens of thousands of clones, approximately 80% of them seen just once; the ten biggest clones take up 1.5% to 2%. Source: CD4+ or CD8+ T cells sorted from blood, taken in a trial of the OX40 agonist ivuxolimab. The origin of the receptors is an adult with an advanced solid tumor such as melanoma, head and neck, liver or kidney cancer. Each CDR3 is given with its conserved first and last residue. D genes are given only for firm matches.

>TRBV19|.|TRBJ1-5
CASMRAGASFQPQHF
>TRBV6-1|.|TRBJ1-1
CASSVGRLNTEAFF
>TRBV4-2|.|TRBJ2-3
CASSRLARTDTQYF
>TRBV4-2|TRBD1|TRBJ1-4
CASSQGQGVATNEKLFF
>TRBV7-2|.|TRBJ1-2
CASSLQGIYGYTF
>TRBV5-1|TRBD2|TRBJ2-1
CASSFRKTSRYNEQFF
>TRBV6-1|TRBD1|TRBJ1-4
CASSENRGGGGYEKLFF
>TRBV27|.|TRBJ2-1
CASRKGASGYNEQFF
>TRBV28|.|TRBJ2-2
CASVNGGKTGELFF
>TRBV6-1|.|TRBJ1-1
CASRHREGTEAFF
>TRBV6-5|.|TRBJ1-5
CASSRGGNQPQHF
>TRBV7-9|.|TRBJ1-5
CASSLGVLQHF
>TRBV7-8|TRBD1|TRBJ1-2
CASSPRTGDYGYTF
>TRBV20-1|.|TRBJ2-5
CSAISKETQYF
>TRBV13|.|TRBJ1-6
CASSSSGAGLSSPLHF
>TRBV5-4|TRBD1|TRBJ2-5
CASSLGGTGETQYF
>TRBV5-1|TRBD2|TRBJ2-2
CASSSTSGRRSGELFF
>TRBV30|.|TRBJ1-1
CAWSVRIRNTEAFF
>TRBV7-2|.|TRBJ2-7
CASSLDGGLTYEQYF
>TRBV5-6|.|TRBJ2-3
CASSLVHSADTQYF
>TRBV14|.|TRBJ2-7
CASSQEQSYEQYF
>TRBV6-5|.|TRBJ1-2
CASSSYNANYGYTF
>TRBV19|.|TRBJ2-1
CASSMGRSSYNEQFF
>TRBV27|.|TRBJ2-5
CASSLSRAAQETQYF
>TRBV28|.|TRBJ2-2
CASSSGGWELFF
>TRBV5-1|.|TRBJ2-5
CASSLYPALQETQYF
>TRBV5-1|.|TRBJ2-5
CASSLNGPAGETQYF
>TRBV7-3|TRBD1|TRBJ1-3
CASSAGGTGNTIYF
>TRBV27|.|TRBJ1-4
CASSRLGAGNEKLFF
>TRBV7-9|.|TRBJ1-1
CASSPGTTEAFF
>TRBV5-4|.|TRBJ2-7
CASSHTDLGVHEQYF
>TRBV7-2|.|TRBJ2-5
CASSGRMRQETQYF